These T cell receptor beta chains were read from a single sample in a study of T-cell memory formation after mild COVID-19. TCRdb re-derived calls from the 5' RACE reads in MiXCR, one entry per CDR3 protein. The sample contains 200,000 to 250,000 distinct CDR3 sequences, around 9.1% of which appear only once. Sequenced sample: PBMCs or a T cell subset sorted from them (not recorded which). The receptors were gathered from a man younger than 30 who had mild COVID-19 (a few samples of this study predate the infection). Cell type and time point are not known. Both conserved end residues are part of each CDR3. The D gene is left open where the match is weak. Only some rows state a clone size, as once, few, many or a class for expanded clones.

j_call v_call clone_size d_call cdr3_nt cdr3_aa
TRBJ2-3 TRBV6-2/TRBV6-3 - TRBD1 TGTGCCAGCAGACCCGGGACAGGGGAGCCAGATACGCAGTATTTT CASRPGTGEPDTQYF
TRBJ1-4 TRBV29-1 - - TGCAGCGTTGCCAGGGGAACTAATGAAAAACTGTTTTTT CSVARGTNEKLFF
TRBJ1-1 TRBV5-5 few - TGTGCCAGCAGCTTGGGTCGGATGCTGAACACTGAAGCTTTCTTT CASSLGRMLNTEAFF
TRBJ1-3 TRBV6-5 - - TGTGCCAGCAGTTACCAACCAACAGGGAGTGGAAACACCATATATTTT CASSYQPTGSGNTIYF
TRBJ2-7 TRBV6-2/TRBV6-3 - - TGTGCCAGCAGTTACTCGGCGAGGTCGACCTACGAGCAGTACTTC CASSYSARSTYEQYF
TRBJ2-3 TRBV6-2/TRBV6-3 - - TGTGCCAGCGCTACAGGGACTCTTACAGATACGCAGTATTTT CASATGTLTDTQYF
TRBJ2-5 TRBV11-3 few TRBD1 TGTGCCAGCAGCGCAGGGGGAGCGGAGACCCAGTACTTC CASSAGGAETQYF
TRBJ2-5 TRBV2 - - TGTGCCAGCAGTGAGGGCGGGGTGGAGACCCAGTACTTC CASSEGGVETQYF
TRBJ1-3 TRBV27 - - TGTGCCAGCAGTTTATTACCAGGTCTCTCTGGAAACACCATATATTTT CASSLLPGLSGNTIYF
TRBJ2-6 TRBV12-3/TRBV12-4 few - TGTGCCATCATGGTCTCTGGGGCCAACGTCCTGACTTTC CAIMVSGANVLTF
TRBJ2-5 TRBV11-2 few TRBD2 TGTGCCAGCAGCCCACTTTTCGCGGGGGGGCCGGAGACCCAGTACTTC CASSPLFAGGPETQYF
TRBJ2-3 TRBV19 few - TGTGCCAGTAGTAGGCCCCTAGTGGGGGGCGCAGATACGCAGTATTTT CASSRPLVGGADTQYF
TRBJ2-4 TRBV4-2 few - TGTGCCAGCAGCCAAGATCGGACATCCTCAAGGAACATTCAGTACTTC CASSQDRTSSRNIQYF
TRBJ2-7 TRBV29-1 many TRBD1 TGCAGCGTCGACAGGGAGCCCTACGAGCAGTACTTC CSVDREPYEQYF
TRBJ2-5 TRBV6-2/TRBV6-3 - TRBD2 TGTGCCAGCAGTGACGGACTAGCGGGGTCTGAGACCCAGTACTTC CASSDGLAGSETQYF
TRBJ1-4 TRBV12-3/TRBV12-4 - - TGTGCCAGCAGTCGTATGGACAGATATAATGAAAAACTGTTTTTT CASSRMDRYNEKLFF
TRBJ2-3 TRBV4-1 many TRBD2 TGCGCCAGCAGACTGAATCCGGGACTAAGCACAGATACGCAGTATTTT CASRLNPGLSTDTQYF
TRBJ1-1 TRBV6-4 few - TGTGCCAGCAGTGATCTAGGTGGGGAAGCTTTCTTT CASSDLGGEAFF
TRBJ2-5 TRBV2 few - TGTGCCAGCAGCCCCGTGGGGGTTAGAGAGACCCAGTACTTC CASSPVGVRETQYF
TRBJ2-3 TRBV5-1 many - TGCGCCAGCAGCTCGGACTGGAACCCAGATACGCAGTATTTT CASSSDWNPDTQYF
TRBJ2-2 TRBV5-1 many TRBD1 TGTGCCAGCAGCCCCGGGACAGGGGGCACCGGGGAGCTGTTTTTT CASSPGTGGTGELFF
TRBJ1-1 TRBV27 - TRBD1 TGTGCCAGCAGACGAACAGACAGGGGGCGTGAAGCTTTCTTT CASRRTDRGREAFF
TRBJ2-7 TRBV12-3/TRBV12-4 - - TGTGCCAGCACCATTCGAGGTGGGGAGCAGTACTTC CASTIRGGEQYF
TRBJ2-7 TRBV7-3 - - TGTGCCAGCAGCGTAGACAGCCACGAGCAGTACTTC CASSVDSHEQYF
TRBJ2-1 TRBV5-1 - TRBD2 TGCGCCAGCAGCTCCCCGGGGGCAGCGGGGGACCTTACGAATGAGCAGTTCTTC CASSSPGAAGDLTNEQFF
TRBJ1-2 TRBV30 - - TGTGCCTGGAGTTTTCCCGGAGCTAACTATGGCTACACCTTC CAWSFPGANYGYTF
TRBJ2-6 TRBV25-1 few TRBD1 TGTGCCTCCGGACAGGGGGCGTACGGGGCCAACGTCCTGACTTTC CASGQGAYGANVLTF
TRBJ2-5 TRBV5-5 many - TGTGCCAGCAGGAACCTGTTAAACCAAGAGACCCAGTACTTC CASRNLLNQETQYF
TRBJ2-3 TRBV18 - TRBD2 TGTGCCAGCCGCGGTGCGGGAGAAAGCACAGATACGCAGTATTTT CASRGAGESTDTQYF
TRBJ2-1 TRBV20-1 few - TGCAGTGCTTACCCGGGACCAGCCTACAATGAGCAGTTCTTC CSAYPGPAYNEQFF
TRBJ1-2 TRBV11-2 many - TGTGCCAGCAGCTTAGCGGAGGGGCAGGGCTACACCTTC CASSLAEGQGYTF
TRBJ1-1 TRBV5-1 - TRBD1 TGCGCCAGCAGTTTCCTCCCTTCCGGGACAGCCGAAGCTTTCTTT CASSFLPSGTAEAFF
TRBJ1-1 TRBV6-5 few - TGTGCCAGCACTTACCGGCTCATCCAAGGACTTTCTGAAGCTTTCTTT CASTYRLIQGLSEAFF
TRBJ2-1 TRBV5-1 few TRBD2 TGCGCCAGCAGCGCACGGACTAGCGGGGACAATGAGCAGTTCTTC CASSARTSGDNEQFF
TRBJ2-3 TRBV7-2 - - TGTGCCAGCAGCTTAGCAATTAGCACCGAGACTGCAGATACGCAGTATTTT CASSLAISTETADTQYF
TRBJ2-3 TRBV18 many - TGTGCCAGCTCACCACCGAGGGGAGGCCCAGATACGCAGTATTTT CASSPPRGGPDTQYF
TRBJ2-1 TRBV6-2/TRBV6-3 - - TGTGCCAGCAGCCGACATCCTAACAGTGGGAAGCCCTACAATGAGCAGTTCTTC CASSRHPNSGKPYNEQFF
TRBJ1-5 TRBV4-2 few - TGTGCCAGCAGCCAATATCGACAGCAGCCCCAGCATTTT CASSQYRQQPQHF
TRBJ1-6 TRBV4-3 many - TGCGCCAGCAGCCAAGATTTTGCAGGGTATAATTCACCCCTCCACTTT CASSQDFAGYNSPLHF
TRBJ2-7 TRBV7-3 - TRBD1 TGTGCCAGCAGCACAGGACAGGGGATAGGACCCGAGCAGTACTTC CASSTGQGIGPEQYF
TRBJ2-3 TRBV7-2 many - TGTGCCAGCAGCTTCCAGGGGGGAGGGGAATGGACAGATACGCAGTATTTT CASSFQGGGEWTDTQYF
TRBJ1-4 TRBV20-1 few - TGCAGTGTCGGAGGGGGGCAGGGCGAAAAACTGTTTTTT CSVGGGQGEKLFF
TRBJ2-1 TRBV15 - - TGTGCCACCAGCAGAGATCAGGGGACTTACAATGAGCAGTTCTTC CATSRDQGTYNEQFF
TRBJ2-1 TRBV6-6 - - TGTGCCAGCAGTGTTAGCTTTGAGCAGTTCTTC CASSVSFEQFF
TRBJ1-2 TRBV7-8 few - TGTGCCAGCAATCTTAGGTCGGGGGGCTTCTATGGCTACACCTTC CASNLRSGGFYGYTF
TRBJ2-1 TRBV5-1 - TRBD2 TGCGCCAGCAGCTCGACTAGCGGACCGTACAATGAGCAGTTCTTC CASSSTSGPYNEQFF
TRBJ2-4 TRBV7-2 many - TGTGCCAGCAGGCCTGAGGGGGGCGGCAAAAACATTCAGTACTTC CASRPEGGGKNIQYF